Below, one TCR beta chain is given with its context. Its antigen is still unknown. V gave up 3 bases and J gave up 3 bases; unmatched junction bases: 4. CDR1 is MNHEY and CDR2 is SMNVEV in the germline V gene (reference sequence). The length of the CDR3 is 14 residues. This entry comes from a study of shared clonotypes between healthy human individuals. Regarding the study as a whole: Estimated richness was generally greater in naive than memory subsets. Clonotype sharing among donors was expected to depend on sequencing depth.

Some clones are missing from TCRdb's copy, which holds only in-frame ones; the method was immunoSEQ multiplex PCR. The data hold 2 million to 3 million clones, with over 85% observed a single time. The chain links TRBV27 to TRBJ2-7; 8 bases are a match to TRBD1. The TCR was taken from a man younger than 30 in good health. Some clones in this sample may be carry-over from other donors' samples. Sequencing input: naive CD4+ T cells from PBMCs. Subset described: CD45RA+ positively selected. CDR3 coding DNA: TGTGCCAGCAGTTTGGGCAGGGGGCTCTACGAGCAGTACTTC. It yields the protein CASSLGRGLYEQYF.